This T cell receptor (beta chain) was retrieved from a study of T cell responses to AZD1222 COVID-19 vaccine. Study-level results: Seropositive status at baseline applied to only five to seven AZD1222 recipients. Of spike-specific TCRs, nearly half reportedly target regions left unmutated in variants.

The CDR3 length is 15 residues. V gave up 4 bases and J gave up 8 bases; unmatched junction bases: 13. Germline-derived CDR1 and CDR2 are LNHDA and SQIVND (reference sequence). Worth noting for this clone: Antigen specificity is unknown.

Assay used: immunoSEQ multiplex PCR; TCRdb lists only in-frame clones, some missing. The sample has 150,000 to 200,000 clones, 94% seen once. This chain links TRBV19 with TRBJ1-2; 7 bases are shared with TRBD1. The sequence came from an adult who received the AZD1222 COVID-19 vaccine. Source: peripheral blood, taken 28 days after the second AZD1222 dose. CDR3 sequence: CASSTIGQAGRGYTF. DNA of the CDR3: TGTGCCAGTAGTACCATAGGACAGGCCGGGAGGGGCTACACCTTC.